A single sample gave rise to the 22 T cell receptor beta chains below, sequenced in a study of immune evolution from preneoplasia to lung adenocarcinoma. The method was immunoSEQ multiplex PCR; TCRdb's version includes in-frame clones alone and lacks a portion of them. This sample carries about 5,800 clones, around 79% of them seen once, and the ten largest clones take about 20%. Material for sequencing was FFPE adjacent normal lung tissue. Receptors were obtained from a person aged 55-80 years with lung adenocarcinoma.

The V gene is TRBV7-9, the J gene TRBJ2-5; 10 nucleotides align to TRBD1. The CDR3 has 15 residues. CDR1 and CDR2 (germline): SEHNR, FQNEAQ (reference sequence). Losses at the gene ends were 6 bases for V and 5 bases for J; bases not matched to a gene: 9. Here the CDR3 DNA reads TGTGCCAGCAGACACCGGACAGGGGGTTCCGAGACCCAGTACTTC. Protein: CASRHRTGGSETQYF. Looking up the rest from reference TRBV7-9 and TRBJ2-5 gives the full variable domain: DTGVSQNPRHKITKRGQNVTFRCDPISEHNRLYWYRQTLGQGPEFLTYFQNEAQLEKSRLLSDRFSAERPKGSFSTLEIQRTEQGDSAMYLCASRHRTGGSETQYFGPGTRLLVL.

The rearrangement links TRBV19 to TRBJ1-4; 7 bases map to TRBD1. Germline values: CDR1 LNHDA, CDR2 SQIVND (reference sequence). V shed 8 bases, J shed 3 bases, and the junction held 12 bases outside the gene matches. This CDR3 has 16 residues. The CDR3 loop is CASGERDSYSNEKLFF. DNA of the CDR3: TGTGCCAGTGGGGAACGGGACAGCTACTCTAATGAAAAACTGTTTTTT.

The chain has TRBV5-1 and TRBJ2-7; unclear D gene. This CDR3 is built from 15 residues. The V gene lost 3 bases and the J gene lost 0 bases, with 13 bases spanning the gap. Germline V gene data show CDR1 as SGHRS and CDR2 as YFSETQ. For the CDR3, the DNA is TGCGCCAGCAGCTCTGCTCTTTTGAGCTCCTACGAGCAGTACTTC. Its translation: CASSSALLSSYEQYF.

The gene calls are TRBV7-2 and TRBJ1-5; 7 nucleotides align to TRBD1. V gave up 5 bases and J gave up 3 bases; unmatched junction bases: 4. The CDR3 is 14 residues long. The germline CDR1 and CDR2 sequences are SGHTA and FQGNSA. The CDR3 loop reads CASSQGTVNQPQHF. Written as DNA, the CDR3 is TGTGCCAGCAGCCAAGGGACAGTCAATCAGCCCCAGCATTTT. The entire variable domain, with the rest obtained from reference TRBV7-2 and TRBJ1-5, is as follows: GAGVSQSPSNKVTEKGKDVELRCDPISGHTALYWYRQSLGQGLEFLIYFQGNSAPDKSGLPSDRFSAERTGGSVSTLTIQRTQQEDSAVYLCASSQGTVNQPQHFGDGTRLSIL.

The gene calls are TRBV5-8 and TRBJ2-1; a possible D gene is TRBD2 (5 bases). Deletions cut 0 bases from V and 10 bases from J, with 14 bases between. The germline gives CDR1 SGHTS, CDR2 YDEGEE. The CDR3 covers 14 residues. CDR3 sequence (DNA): TGTGCCAGCAGCTTGGTCGCCGGGGTCCGCGAGCAGTTCTTC. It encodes CASSLVAGVREQFF.

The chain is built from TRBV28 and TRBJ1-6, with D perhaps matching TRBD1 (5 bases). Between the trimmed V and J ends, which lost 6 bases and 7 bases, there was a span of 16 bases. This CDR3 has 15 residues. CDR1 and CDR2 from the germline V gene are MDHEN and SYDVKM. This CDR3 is CASSPARRGNSPLHF. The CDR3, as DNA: TGTGCCAGCAGCCCCGCTAGACGGGGGAATTCACCCCTCCACTTT.

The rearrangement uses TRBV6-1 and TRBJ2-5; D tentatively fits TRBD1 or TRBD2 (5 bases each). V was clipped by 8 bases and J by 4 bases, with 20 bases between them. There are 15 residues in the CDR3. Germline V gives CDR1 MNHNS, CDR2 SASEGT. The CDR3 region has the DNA TGTGCCAGCCGGGCCGGGACCTTAAAGGGAGAGACCCAGTACTTC. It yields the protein CASRAGTLKGETQYF.

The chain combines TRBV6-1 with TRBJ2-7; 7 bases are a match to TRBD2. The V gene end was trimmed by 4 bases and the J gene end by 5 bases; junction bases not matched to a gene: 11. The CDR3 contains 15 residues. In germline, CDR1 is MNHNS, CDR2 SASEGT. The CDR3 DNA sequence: TGTGCCAGCAGTGCCCCGACTAGCTCCTGGGACGAGCAGTACTTC. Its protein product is CASSAPTSSWDEQYF.

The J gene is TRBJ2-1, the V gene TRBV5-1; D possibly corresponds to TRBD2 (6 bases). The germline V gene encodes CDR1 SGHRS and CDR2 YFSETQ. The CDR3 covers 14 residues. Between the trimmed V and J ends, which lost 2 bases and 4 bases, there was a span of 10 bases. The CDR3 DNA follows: TGCGCCAGCAGCTTCGGGACTTCTTACAATGAGCAGTTCTTC. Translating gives CASSFGTSYNEQFF.

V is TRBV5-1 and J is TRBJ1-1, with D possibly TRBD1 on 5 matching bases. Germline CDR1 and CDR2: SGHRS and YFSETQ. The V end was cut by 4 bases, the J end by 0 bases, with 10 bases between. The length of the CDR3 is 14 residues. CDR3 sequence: CASSTGTVNTEAFF. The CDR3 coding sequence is TGCGCCAGCAGCACCGGGACGGTGAACACTGAAGCTTTCTTT.

This CDR3 reads CATSREGSLNYGYTF. In DNA, the CDR3 is TGTGCCACCAGCAGAGAAGGTTCCCTAAACTATGGCTACACCTTC. V gene TRBV15 combines with J gene TRBJ1-2; D remains unclear. The V gene's germline CDR1 is LNHNV and CDR2 YYDKDF (reference sequence). The CDR3 has 15 residues. Trimming cost V 0 bases and J 2 bases, with 10 bases left between them.

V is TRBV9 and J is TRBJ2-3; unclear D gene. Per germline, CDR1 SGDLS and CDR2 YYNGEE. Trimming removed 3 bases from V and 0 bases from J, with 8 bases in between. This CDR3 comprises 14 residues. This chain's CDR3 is CASSAQDSTDTQYF. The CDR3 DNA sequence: TGTGCCAGCAGCGCCCAGGATAGCACAGATACGCAGTATTTT.

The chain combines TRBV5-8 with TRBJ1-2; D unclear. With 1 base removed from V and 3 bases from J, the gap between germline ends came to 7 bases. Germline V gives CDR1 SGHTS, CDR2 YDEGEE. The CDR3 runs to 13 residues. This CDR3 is CASSLNTDYGYTF. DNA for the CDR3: TGTGCCAGCAGCTTGAACACGGACTATGGCTACACCTTC.

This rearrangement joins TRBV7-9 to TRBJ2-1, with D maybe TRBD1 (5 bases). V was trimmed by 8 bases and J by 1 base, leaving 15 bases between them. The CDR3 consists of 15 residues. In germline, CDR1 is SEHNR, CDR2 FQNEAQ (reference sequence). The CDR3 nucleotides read TGTGCCAGCGAGCCAGGACACGGATCCTACAATGAGCAGTTCTTC. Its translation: CASEPGHGSYNEQFF.

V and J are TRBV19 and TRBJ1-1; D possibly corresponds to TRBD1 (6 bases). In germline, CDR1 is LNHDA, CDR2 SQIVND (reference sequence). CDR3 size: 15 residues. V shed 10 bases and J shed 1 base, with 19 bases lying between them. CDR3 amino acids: CATRGGHGGNTEAFF. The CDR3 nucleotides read TGTGCCACAAGGGGGGGCCACGGCGGGAACACTGAAGCTTTCTTT.

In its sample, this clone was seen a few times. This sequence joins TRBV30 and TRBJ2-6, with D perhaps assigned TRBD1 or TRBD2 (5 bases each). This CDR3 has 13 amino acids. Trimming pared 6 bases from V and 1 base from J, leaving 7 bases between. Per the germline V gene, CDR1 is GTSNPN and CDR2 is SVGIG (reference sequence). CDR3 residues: CACGTSGANVLTF. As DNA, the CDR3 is TGTGCCTGCGGGACGTCTGGGGCCAACGTCCTGACTTTC. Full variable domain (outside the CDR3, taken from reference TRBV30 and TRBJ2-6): SQTIHQWPATLVQPVGSPLSLECTVEGTSNPNLYWYRQAAGRGLQLLFYSVGIGQISSEVPQNLSASRPQDRQFILSSKKLLLSDSGFYLCACGTSGANVLTFGAGSRLTVL.

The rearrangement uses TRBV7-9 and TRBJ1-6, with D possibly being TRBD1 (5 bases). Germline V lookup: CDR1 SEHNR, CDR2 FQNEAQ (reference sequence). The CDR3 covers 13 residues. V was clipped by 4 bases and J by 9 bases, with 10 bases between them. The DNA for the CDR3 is TGTGCCAGCAGCTACGGGGGGGGTTCACCCCTCCACTTT. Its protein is CASSYGGGSPLHF.

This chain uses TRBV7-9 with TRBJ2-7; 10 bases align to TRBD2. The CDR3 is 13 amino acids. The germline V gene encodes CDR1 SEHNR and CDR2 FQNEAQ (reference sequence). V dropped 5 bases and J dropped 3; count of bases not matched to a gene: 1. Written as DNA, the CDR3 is TGTGCCAGCAGCACTAGCGGGATCTACGAGCAGTACTTC. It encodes CASSTSGIYEQYF.

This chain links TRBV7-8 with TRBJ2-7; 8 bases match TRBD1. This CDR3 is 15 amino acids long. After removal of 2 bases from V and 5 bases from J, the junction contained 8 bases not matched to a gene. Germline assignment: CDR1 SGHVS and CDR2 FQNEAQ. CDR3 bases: TGTGCCAGCAGCTTATCTCCCGGGACAGGAAACGAGCAGTACTTC. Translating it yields CASSLSPGTGNEQYF. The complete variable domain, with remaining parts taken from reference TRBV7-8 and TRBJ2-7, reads GAGVSQSPRYKVAKRGQDVALRCDPISGHVSLFWYQQALGQGPEFLTYFQNEAQLDKSGLPSDRFFAERPEGSVSTLKIQRTQQEDSAVYLCASSLSPGTGNEQYFGPGTRLTVT.

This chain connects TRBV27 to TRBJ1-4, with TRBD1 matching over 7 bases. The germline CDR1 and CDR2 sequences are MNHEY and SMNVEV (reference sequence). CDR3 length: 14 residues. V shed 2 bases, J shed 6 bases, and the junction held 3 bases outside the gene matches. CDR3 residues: CASSLRDSHEKLFF. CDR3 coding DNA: TGTGCCAGCAGTTTAAGGGACAGCCATGAAAAACTGTTTTTT.

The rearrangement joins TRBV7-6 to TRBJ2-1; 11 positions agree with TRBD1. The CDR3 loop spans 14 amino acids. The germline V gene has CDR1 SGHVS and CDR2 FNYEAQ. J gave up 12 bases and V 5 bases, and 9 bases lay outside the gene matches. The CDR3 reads CASSGYRDRGRQFF. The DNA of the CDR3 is TGTGCCAGCAGCGGATACCGGGACAGGGGGAGGCAGTTCTTC. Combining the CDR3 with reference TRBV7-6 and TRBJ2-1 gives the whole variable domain GAGVSQSPRYKVTKRGQDVALRCDPISGHVSLYWYRQALGQGPEFLTYFNYEAQQDKSGLPNDRFSAERPEGSISTLTIQRTEQRDSAMYRCASSGYRDRGRQFFGPGTRLTVL.

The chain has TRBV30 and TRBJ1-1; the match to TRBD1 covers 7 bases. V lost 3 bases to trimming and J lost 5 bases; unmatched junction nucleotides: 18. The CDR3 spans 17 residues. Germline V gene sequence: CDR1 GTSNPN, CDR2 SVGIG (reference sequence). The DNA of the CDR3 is TGTGCCTGGAGGAGAATTTCAACCCGACAGGGAAGGACTGAAGCTTTCTTT. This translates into CAWRRISTRQGRTEAFF.